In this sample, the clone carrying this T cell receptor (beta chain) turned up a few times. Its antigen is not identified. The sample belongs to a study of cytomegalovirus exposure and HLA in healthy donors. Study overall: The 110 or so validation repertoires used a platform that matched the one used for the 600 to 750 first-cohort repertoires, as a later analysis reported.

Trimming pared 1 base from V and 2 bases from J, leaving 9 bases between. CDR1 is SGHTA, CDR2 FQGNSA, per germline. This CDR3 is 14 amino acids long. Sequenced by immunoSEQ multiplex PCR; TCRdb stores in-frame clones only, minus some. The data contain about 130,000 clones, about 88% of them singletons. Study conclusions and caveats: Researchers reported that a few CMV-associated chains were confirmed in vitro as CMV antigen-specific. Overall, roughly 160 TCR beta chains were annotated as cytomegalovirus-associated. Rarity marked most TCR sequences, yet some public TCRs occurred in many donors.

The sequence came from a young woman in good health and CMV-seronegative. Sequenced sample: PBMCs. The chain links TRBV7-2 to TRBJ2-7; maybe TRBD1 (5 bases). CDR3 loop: CASSLGQTPYEQYF. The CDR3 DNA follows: TGTGCCAGCAGCTTAGGACAGACCCCCTACGAGCAGTACTTC.